This paragraph reports one T cell receptor (beta chain). Its antigen is still unknown. The data belong to a study of T-cell reconstitution after alpha-beta-depleted transplantation in children. Construction of the TCRbeta library involved unique molecular identifiers. MiXCR was run by TCRdb on the PCR reads, yielding one entry per CDR3 protein. The repertoire holds fewer than 700,000 distinct CDR3 sequences, with 23% as singletons. This CDR3 is 14 amino acids long. Trimming left V 3 bases short and J 13 bases short, with 22 bases between. Germline V gives CDR1 SQVTM, CDR2 ANQGSEA. Study outcomes and limitations: Alpha-beta T cells about two months after transplant reportedly derived from several hundred expanded graft clones. T-cell counts and diversity were attributed mostly to newly produced T cells one year after transplant.

This sequence was found in a boy in the first two years of life who had a stem cell transplant for acute myeloid leukemia, so the T cells may come from the graft donor. This chain links TRBV29-1 with TRBJ2-1; D ambiguous. The specimen was PBMCs, mostly from graft donor cells, collected 360 days after TCRalphabeta/CD19-depleted stem cell transplant. For the CDR3, the DNA is TGCAGCGTTGAGGACCTTAACGGGTTAGGGTCACAGTTCTTC. Its translation: CSVEDLNGLGSQFF.